These 28 T cell receptor beta chains share one sample of origin, sequenced in a study of T cell changes during pregnancy in multiple sclerosis. Measured with immunoSEQ multiplex PCR; TCRdb has only the in-frame clones, and not every one. The sample yields 100,000 or so clones, roughly 93% seen once. The input for sequencing was peripheral blood, taken in the first trimester of pregnancy. Receptors originate from a female donor with multiple sclerosis, enrolled in a pregnancy study.

The rearrangement joins TRBV10-2 to TRBJ1-1; possibly TRBD1 for D (6 bases). Germline V gives CDR1 WSHSY, CDR2 SAAADI. V lost 7 bases and J 7 bases, leaving 19 bases between the germline ends. CDR3 size: 14 residues. CDR3 nucleotide sequence: TGCGCCAGCACCTCGGGAGGGGGGGCCCGTGAAGCTTTCTTT. Translated, it gives CASTSGGGAREAFF.

The chain combines TRBV11-2 with TRBJ1-4; D not resolved. In germline, CDR1 is SGHAT, CDR2 FQNNGV. Deletions cut 5 bases from V and 7 bases from J, with 20 bases between. This CDR3 has 16 amino acids. CDR3 protein: CASSPGLTGRGEKLFF. The CDR3 DNA follows: TGTGCCAGCAGCCCCGGACTCACGGGCCGGGGTGAAAAACTGTTTTTT. Full variable domain (missing parts from reference TRBV11-2 and TRBJ1-4): EAGVAQSPRYKIIEKRQSVAFWCNPISGHATLYWYQQILGQGPKLLIQFQNNGVVDDSQLPKDRFSAERLKGVDSTLKIQPAKLEDSAVYLCASSPGLTGRGEKLFFGSGTQLSVL.

This clone was recorded only once. V usage is TRBV30 and J usage is TRBJ2-7; D not resolved. The CDR3 totals 12 residues. V was cut by 0 bases and J by 0 bases, with 3 bases left in between. Germline values: CDR1 GTSNPN, CDR2 SVGIG (reference sequence). CDR3 coding DNA: TGTGCCTGGAGTGTGAGCTCCTACGAGCAGTACTTC. It specifies CAWSVSSYEQYF.

The gene calls are TRBV5-1 and TRBJ2-2; TRBD1 matches at 10 bases. Germline V gives CDR1 SGHRS, CDR2 YFSETQ. This CDR3 contains 17 residues. With V trimmed by 6 bases and J by 4 bases, 12 bases remained unmatched. The CDR3 here is CASTAGTGVVSTGELFF. As DNA, the CDR3 is TGCGCCAGCACCGCCGGGACAGGGGTGGTAAGCACCGGGGAGCTGTTTTTT.

The V and J genes are TRBV7-9 and TRBJ2-7; D perhaps matches TRBD1 (5 bases). The V gene's germline CDR1 is SEHNR and CDR2 FQNEAQ (reference sequence). This CDR3 comprises 12 residues. Trimming removed 0 bases at V and 6 bases at J, with 6 bases between. CDR3 DNA: TGTGCCAGCAGCTTAGCAGGGGTCGAGCAGTACTTC. Encoded protein: CASSLAGVEQYF.

The rearrangement links TRBV5-1 to TRBJ2-5; TRBD2 aligns across 10 bases. Germline CDR1 SGHRS, CDR2 YFSETQ. V gave up 0 bases and J gave up 4 bases; unmatched junction bases: 6. CDR3 size: 16 residues. As DNA, the CDR3 is TGCGCCAGCAGCTTGGCCCCCTCTAGCGGGGGAGAGACCCAGTACTTC. Translated: CASSLAPSSGGETQYF.

The CDR3: CASRHRGGDEKLFF. CDR3 bases: TGTGCCAGCAGACATAGGGGGGGGGATGAAAAACTGTTTTTT. This chain joins TRBV27 and TRBJ1-4, with D possibly matching TRBD1 (6 bases). V dropped 6 bases and J dropped 6 bases, with 14 bases sitting between them. This CDR3 comprises 14 residues. CDR1 MNHEY and CDR2 SMNVEV come from the germline V gene (reference sequence).

The chain couples TRBV19 to TRBJ2-6; 7 nucleotides match TRBD1. Germline trimming cut 6 bases from V and 1 base from J; bases unmatched to any gene: 6. CDR1 is LNHDA and CDR2 is SQIVND in the germline V gene (reference sequence). The CDR3 totals 16 residues. This chain's CDR3 is CASSDRDQSGANVLTF. The DNA for the CDR3 is TGTGCCAGTAGCGACAGGGACCAGTCTGGGGCCAACGTCCTGACTTTC.

This chain uses TRBV29-1 with TRBJ2-6, with unresolved D. Trimming removed 7 bases at V and 0 bases at J, with 7 bases between. Germline CDR1 reads SQVTM; CDR2 reads ANQGSEA. This CDR3 is built from 13 residues. The CDR3 loop reads CSGQTSGANVLTF. The CDR3 nucleotides read TGCAGCGGACAAACCTCTGGGGCCAACGTCCTGACTTTC.

The chain employs TRBV6-5 and TRBJ2-3; 7 positions agree with TRBD1. The CDR3 spans 12 residues. Germline V gives CDR1 MNHEY, CDR2 SVGAGI. V lost 6 bases and J lost 5; bases outside the gene matches: 2. CDR3 region: CASRSGGDTQYF. In nucleotides, the CDR3 is TGTGCCAGCAGATCAGGGGGAGATACGCAGTATTTT.

This chain connects TRBV28 to TRBJ1-6; D unclear. The CDR3 has 15 residues. V lost 6 bases, J lost 3 bases, and 12 bases lay in between. The germline CDR1 and CDR2 sequences are MDHEN and SYDVKM. CDR3 region: CASSFAQSYNSPLHF. CDR3 sequence (DNA): TGTGCCAGCAGCTTCGCGCAAAGCTATAATTCACCCCTCCACTTT. Combining the CDR3 with reference TRBV28 and TRBJ1-6 gives the whole variable domain DVKVTQSSRYLVKRTGEKVFLECVQDMDHENMFWYRQDPGLGLRLIYFSYDVKMKEKGDIPEGYSVSREKKERFSLILESASTNQTSMYLCASSFAQSYNSPLHFGNGTRLTVT.

This sequence joins TRBV27 and TRBJ1-1, with D possibly TRBD1 on 6 matching bases. The V end was cut by 6 bases, the J end by 1 base, with 21 bases between. Per the germline V gene, CDR1 is MNHEY and CDR2 is SMNVEV (reference sequence). There are 17 residues in the CDR3. This chain's CDR3 is CASRREHRALGNTEAFF. As DNA, the CDR3 is TGTGCCAGCAGACGAGAACACAGGGCCTTGGGGAACACTGAAGCTTTCTTT.

The gene calls are TRBV6-4 and TRBJ2-1, with D perhaps matching TRBD2 (6 bases). V lost 8 bases and J lost 6, with 14 bases in between. Germline assignment: CDR1 MRHNA and CDR2 SNTAGT. CDR3 size: 13 residues. The CDR3 sequence is CASSGLPGNEQFF. CDR3 bases: TGTGCCAGCTCTGGACTACCGGGCAATGAGCAGTTCTTC.

V usage is TRBV15 and J usage is TRBJ2-2; maybe TRBD2 (5 bases). The V end was cut by 8 bases, the J end by 6 bases, with 16 bases between. Germline CDR1 LNHNV, CDR2 YYDKDF (reference sequence). This CDR3 region has 14 residues. For the CDR3, the DNA is TGTGCCACCGTGAAGGCCGAGGGCCCCGGGGAGCTGTTTTTT. This gives the protein CATVKAEGPGELFF.

The chain has TRBV14 and TRBJ1-2; D is uncertain. The germline gives CDR1 SGHDN, CDR2 FVKESK. The V end was cut by 4 bases, the J end by 4 bases, with 16 bases between. CDR3 length: 15 residues. The CDR3 reads CASSPPLPTLYGYTF. The CDR3 DNA follows: TGTGCCAGCAGCCCACCATTGCCTACTCTCTATGGCTACACCTTC.

The chain carries TRBV5-8 and TRBJ2-7; weak D call: TRBD1 (6 bases). CDR3 size: 13 residues. Trimming cost V 7 bases and J 9 bases, with 20 bases left between them. The germline CDR1 and CDR2 sequences are SGHTS and YDEGEE. The CDR3, as DNA: TGTGCCAGCCATAACCGGACAGAGTCCGGGCAGTACTTC. It yields the protein CASHNRTESGQYF.

The V gene is TRBV5-4, the J gene TRBJ2-2, with TRBD1 as a possible D gene (5 bases). The CDR3 has 15 amino acids. V lost 1 base and J 2 bases, leaving 9 bases between the germline ends. Germline assignment: CDR1 SGHNT and CDR2 YYREEE (reference sequence). CDR3 sequence: CASSLSGSNTGELFF. In nucleotides, the CDR3 is TGTGCCAGCAGCTTGTCAGGGTCTAACACCGGGGAGCTGTTTTTT.

The chain couples TRBV6-5 to TRBJ2-7; maybe TRBD1 (6 bases). The CDR3 loop spans 14 amino acids. V was shortened by 5 bases and J by 5 bases, with 16 bases between the two germline ends. Looked up from germline, CDR1 is MNHEY and CDR2 is SVGAGI. CDR3 DNA sequence: TGTGCCAGCAGTCCCGGGACAATTGTCGACGAGCAGTACTTC. Translation gives CASSPGTIVDEQYF.

This CDR3 is CASRAWDSRTDTQYF. The CDR3 DNA sequence: TGCGCCAGCAGGGCATGGGACAGCAGAACAGATACGCAGTATTTT. The chain combines TRBV5-1 with TRBJ2-3, with TRBD1 matching 7 bases. Germline CDR1 reads SGHRS; CDR2 reads YFSETQ. The CDR3 consists of 15 residues. V dropped 5 bases and J dropped 3; count of bases not matched to a gene: 9.

The gene calls are TRBV5-5 and TRBJ2-1; D is possibly TRBD1 (5 bases). The CDR3 is 16 residues long. V was pared by 0 bases and J by 6 bases, with 16 bases between. CDR1 and CDR2 (germline): SGHKS, YYEKEE (reference sequence). The CDR3 nucleotides read TGTGCCAGCAGCTTGGCCTCCCGGACACCAGTCAATGAGCAGTTCTTC. Translated: CASSLASRTPVNEQFF.

V usage is TRBV10-2 and J usage is TRBJ2-1; the match to TRBD2 covers 11 bases. The CDR3 covers 17 residues. V shed 1 base, J shed 2 bases, and the junction held 4 bases outside the gene matches. The V gene's germline CDR1 is WSHSY and CDR2 SAAADI. The CDR3 nucleotides are TGCGCCAGCAGTGAGTGGGGGACTAGCGGCCCCTACAATGAGCAGTTCTTC. Encoded protein: CASSEWGTSGPYNEQFF.

The chain has TRBV4-1 and TRBJ1-2; 7 nucleotides align to TRBD1. With 1 base clipped from V and 7 bases from J, the junction kept 9 bases outside the gene matches. From germline, CDR1 is MGHRA and CDR2 YSYEKL. This CDR3 comprises 15 residues. CDR3 residues: CASSQGYPGGTGYTF. CDR3 nucleotide sequence: TGCGCCAGCAGCCAAGGTTACCCAGGGGGAACTGGCTACACCTTC.

The chain couples TRBV10-2 to TRBJ2-5, with D uncertain. The germline V and J ends were trimmed by 2 bases and 0 bases, with 10 bases remaining between them. The germline CDR1 and CDR2 sequences are WSHSY and SAAADI. The CDR3 length is 15 residues. The DNA for the CDR3 is TGCGCCAGCAGTGAGATCGGTAGCTACCAAGAGACCCAGTACTTC. Translating gives CASSEIGSYQETQYF.

The chain uses TRBV9 and TRBJ2-1; 7 positions match TRBD2. The CDR3 runs 15 residues. In germline, CDR1 is SGDLS, CDR2 YYNGEE. After removal of 1 base from V and 2 bases from J, the junction contained 3 bases not matched to a gene. CDR3 nucleotides: TGTGCCAGCAGCGTACTAGCGGATCCCTACAATGAGCAGTTCTTC. Translation gives CASSVLADPYNEQFF.

This chain joins TRBV5-6 and TRBJ1-1, with 10 bases fitting TRBD1. CDR3 size: 13 residues. V was pared by 4 bases and J by 10 bases, with 7 bases of the junction left unmatched. Germline V gene lookup returns CDR1 SGHDT and CDR2 YYEEEE. The CDR3 sequence: CASSPGQGLSAFF. Here the CDR3 DNA reads TGTGCCAGCAGCCCGGGACAGGGGTTATCAGCTTTCTTT.

As DNA, the CDR3 is TGCGCCAGCAGCTCGGGACAGGGGTTGAACACTGAAGCTTTCTTT. Residues: CASSSGQGLNTEAFF. V gene TRBV5-1 combines with J gene TRBJ1-1; 10 nucleotides agree with TRBD1. V trimming: 3 bases; J trimming: 0 bases; junction bases outside the gene matches: 2. The CDR3 totals 15 residues. Germline V gene lookup returns CDR1 SGHRS and CDR2 YFSETQ.

The rearrangement uses TRBV30 and TRBJ1-5, with no clear D. V was shortened by 0 bases and J by 5 bases, with 8 bases between the two germline ends. CDR1 and CDR2 (germline): GTSNPN, SVGIG (reference sequence). CDR3 length: 13 residues. The CDR3 spells CAWSVSGDQPQHF. The CDR3 region has the DNA TGTGCCTGGAGTGTAAGCGGGGATCAGCCCCAGCATTTT. The variable domain in full, with the rest retrieved from reference TRBV30 and TRBJ1-5, is SQTIHQWPATLVQPVGSPLSLECTVEGTSNPNLYWYRQAAGRGLQLLFYSVGIGQISSEVPQNLSASRPQDRQFILSSKKLLLSDSGFYLCAWSVSGDQPQHFGDGTRLSIL.

The CDR3 loop reads CASSLGTGVNYEQYF. CDR3 sequence (DNA): TGTGCCAGCAGCCTAGGGACAGGGGTTAACTACGAGCAGTACTTC. The chain carries TRBV5-6 and TRBJ2-7; 10 nucleotides agree with TRBD1. The CDR3 runs 15 residues. With V trimmed by 4 bases and J by 3 bases, 7 bases remained unmatched. The V gene's germline CDR1 is SGHDT and CDR2 YYEEEE. Drawing the rest from reference TRBV5-6 and TRBJ2-7, the complete variable domain is DAGVTQSPTHLIKTRGQQVTLRCSPKSGHDTVSWYQQALGQGPQFIFQYYEEEERQRGNFPDRFSGHQFPNYSSELNVNALLLGDSALYLCASSLGTGVNYEQYFGPGTRLTVT.